Detailed here is one T cell receptor beta chain. The sample holds one count of this clone. The antigen it binds to is not known. No base quality information exists; no much larger clone differs at one position. These data belong to a study of T cell clones after liver transplantation (dated by TCRdb to about 2019). About the investigation overall: The samples were obtained from ITN030ST, a randomized trial that attempted immunosuppression withdrawal within 2 years after liver transplantation. Donor-reactive T cell clones were identified by TCRbeta sequencing following a pre-transplant mixed lymphocyte reaction and were subsequently tracked in post-transplant blood. Third party-reactive TCRbeta sequences were also identified from pre-transplant MLRs to serve as an antigen-independent comparator for donor-reactive sequences. Three of the eight recipients were HCV-positive; the others were transplanted for non-autoimmune, non-viral indications. No induction therapy was given to the subjects, and standard immunosuppression was administered until randomization at 12-24 months post-transplant. To count as tolerant, a recipient had to stay completely off immunosuppression for at least one year without liver enzymes climbing beyond twice the upper limit of normal. Blood samples were collected pre-transplant, pre-randomization before withdrawal, and post-randomization after either complete withdrawal or failed withdrawal. A cohort of 8 liver transplant recipients was studied, of whom 3 were classified as tolerant and 5 as non-tolerant. General study outcomes and caveats: The decline in donor-reactive sequences exceeded the decline in third party-reactive sequences, suggesting partial antigen-specific deletion that was unrelated to withdrawal success. Once repertoire turnover was taken into account, donor-reactive detection showed a significant reduction for CD4 in 7 of 8 subjects and for CD8 in 8 of 8. The conclusions were considered preliminary, being limited by small, heterogeneous patient numbers and non-standardized post-transplant time points. Low numbers of available donor cells limited the measurable donor-reactive repertoire in a couple of subjects. Since no allograft tissue specimens were available, donor-reactive T cells may have migrated into the graft instead of being deleted. A significant post-transplant decrease in circulating donor-reactive CD4 TCRbeta sequences was observed in 5 of 8 subjects, irrespective of tolerance or HCV status.

High-throughput TCRbeta CDR3 sequencing of frozen genomic DNA was performed by immunoSEQ, including PCR amplification, mapping, bias correction and internal controls. As for how the authors treated the data: Only productive rearrangements were retained, with each unique TCRbeta sequence defined by its CDR3 nucleotide sequence together with its V and J gene. Donor-reactive sequences required at least 5-fold expansion in CFSE-low cells versus unstimulated pre-transplant cells and at least 0.01% frequency. Minimum frequency thresholds were set for each subject on the basis of the unstimulated sample with the lowest template count, so that a detection power of at least 90% was ensured. Jensen-Shannon divergence between the top 1000 TCRbeta sequences after and before transplant was used to measure repertoire turnover. Two-sided Fisher's exact tests were used to test for changes in how often donor-reactive sequences were detected. Held by TCRdb, this immuneACCESS table contains in-frame sequences only and omits some clones. Under half of the omission traces to an unresolved V gene where checked; the cause of the rest is unknown. The DNA gave D and trimming, while V, J and clone size come from that table. The table for this sample lists some 80,000 clones; around four fifths of them were counted only once. The ten top clones hold 2.1% of the sample.

Thawed unstimulated PBMCs were stained for CD3, CD4 and CD8 and FACS-sorted into CD3+CD4+ and CD3+CD8+ populations. All 8 studied subjects were randomized to withdrawal of immunosuppression. The Qiagen DNeasy Blood and Tissue Kit was used to isolate genomic DNA. The sample here was CD4+ T cells from blood, taken 48 months after liver transplant. This clonotype was sampled from a human patient who received a liver transplant. After a transplant, some T cells may have been passed on by the graft donor.

For the CDR3, the sequence is CASSSPAGRPSYEQYF. The nucleotide sequence is TGTGCCAGCAGCTCCCCCGCGGGACGGCCTTCGTACGAGCAGTACTTC. The V and J genes are TRBV9 and TRBJ2-7; a tentative D call is TRBD2 (6 bases match). CDR1 and CDR2 (SGDLS, YYNGEE) derive from the germline V gene. Trimming takes 4 bases from V and 4 bases from J, and the germline ends sit 21 bases apart. The CDR3 runs 16 amino acids, cysteine and phenylalanine included. Of all the DNA, just the CDR3 is kept, 48 bases in frame from base 1.